This T cell receptor beta chain is drawn from a study of response to subunit inactivated influenza vaccine. TCRdb itself ran the RT-PCR reads through MiXCR, one entry per CDR3 protein. In the table there are under 550,000 distinct CDR3 sequences, approximately 7.3% of which are singletons. Study-level findings and limits: T cells newly recruited by each seasonal influenza vaccination are few, the authors suggested.

As for this clonotype: The target antigen is unknown.

Trimming took 4 bases from V and 6 from J, leaving 15 bases between them. The CDR3 length is 14 residues. Germline CDR1 SNHLY, CDR2 FYNNEI. This TCR derives from a man aged 45-69 years who received an inactivated influenza vaccine. This rearrangement joins TRBV2 to TRBJ1-2, with D uncertain. This material consisted of PBMCs from blood, taken roughly 24 months after vaccination. The CDR3 DNA sequence: TGTGCCAGCAGTGGCCCCCCACTCAGTAATGGCTACACCTTC. Translation: CASSGPPLSNGYTF.